This T cell receptor beta chain was obtained from a study of T cell repertoires in aging, cancer and after chemotherapy. A mixed TRB-A/B primer pool amplified rearranged TRB by multiplex touch-down PCR. Via MiXCR, TCRdb re-called the multiplex PCR reads, giving one row per CDR3 protein. Of about 12,000 distinct CDR3 sequences in the sample, roughly 29% were seen once. This clonotype is judged medium-sized. Its specificity is unknown. The trim removed 7 bases at V and 6 bases at J, leaving 9 bases unmatched. Germline V gene lookup returns CDR1 SQVTM and CDR2 ANQGSEA. The CDR3 is made up of 13 amino acids. Whole-study findings and limits: Median generation probability rose over the chemotherapy interval in each cancer cohort, suggesting rebound thymic output.

The template was genomic DNA from peripheral blood, not RNA. The TCR comes from a human donor in good health. The donor label of this sample is uncertain. The chain employs TRBV29-1 and TRBJ1-1, with TRBD1 matching over 9 bases. The sequencing sample was made of blood. The chain's CDR3 is CSARTGESAEAFF. For the CDR3, the DNA is TGCAGCGCTAGGACAGGGGAGTCGGCTGAAGCTTTCTTT. Variable domain in full (rest from reference TRBV29-1 and TRBJ1-1): SAVISQKPSRDICQRGTSLTIQCQVDSQVTMMFWYRQQPGQSLTLIATANQGSEATYESGFVIDKFPISRPNLTFSTLTVSNMSPEDSSIYLCSARTGESAEAFFGQGTRLTVV.